These T cell receptor beta chains were read from a single sample in a study of blood T cell repertoires in COVID-19. Clones were sequenced by immunoSEQ multiplex PCR, and TCRdb holds only the in-frame ones, with some missing. The profile covers 150,000 or so clones, with approximately 91% appearing a single time and approximately 2.4% taken by the ten largest. Sequencing was performed on peripheral blood. The receptors derive from a man aged 18 to 29 with acute or convalescent COVID-19. Both conserved end residues are part of each CDR3. A D gene is named only where the DNA matches it firmly. Only some rows state a clone size, as once, few, many or a class for expanded clones.

abundance | d_gene | j_gene | v_gene | CDR3aa | CDR3nt
. | . | TRBJ2-2 | TRBV30 | CAWSVRTTNTGELFF | TGTGCCTGGAGTGTACGCACTACCAACACCGGGGAGCTGTTTTTT
. | . | TRBJ1-2 | TRBV19 | CASWGGGAGGYTF | TGTGCCTCATGGGGCGGCGGAGCGGGCGGCTACACCTTC
. | . | TRBJ2-2 | TRBV7-9 | CASSLVGGELFF | TGTGCCAGCAGCTTAGTCGGCGGGGAGCTGTTTTTT
. | . | TRBJ2-4 | TRBV12-5 | CASAPGSLRGIQYF | TGTGCTAGTGCTCCCGGGTCCCTTCGGGGCATTCAGTACTTC
. | TRBD1 | TRBJ2-3 | TRBV19 | CASSVRGFDVDTQYF | TGTGCCAGTAGTGTCAGGGGGTTTGACGTAGATACGCAGTATTTT
. | TRBD1 | TRBJ2-7 | TRBV5-1 | CASRSGTGEYEQYF | TGCGCCAGCAGGTCCGGGACAGGGGAATACGAGCAGTACTTC
. | TRBD2 | TRBJ2-3 | TRBV19 | CASSSRLAGITDTQYF | TGTGCCAGTAGTTCCCGACTAGCGGGTATCACAGATACGCAGTATTTT
. | . | TRBJ2-5 | TRBV18 | CASSPLEETQYF | TGTGCCAGCTCACCACTAGAAGAGACCCAGTACTTC
. | . | TRBJ1-5 | TRBV4-1 | CASSQEPGGGIGQPQHF | TGCGCCAGCAGCCAAGAGCCTGGGGGAGGGATCGGTCAGCCCCAGCATTTT
. | . | TRBJ2-7 | TRBV7-9 | CASSYPTGASSYEQYF | TGTGCCAGCAGTTACCCGACAGGAGCGTCTTCCTACGAGCAGTACTTC
. | TRBD1 | TRBJ1-1 | TRBV14 | CASSHQDRGNTEAFF | TGTGCCAGCAGCCACCAGGACAGGGGGAACACTGAAGCTTTCTTT
once | . | TRBJ1-2 | TRBV6-5 | CASSSTYPGRLYGYTF | TGTGCCAGCAGTTCTACCTACCCGGGGAGGTTGTATGGCTACACCTTC
few | . | TRBJ1-4 | TRBV6-5 | CASSPNTGGREKLFF | TGTGCCAGCAGTCCCAACACGGGGGGACGCGAAAAACTGTTTTTT
once | TRBD2 | TRBJ2-2 | TRBV3-1/TRBV3-2 | CASSQSGTDTGELFF | TGTGCCAGCAGCCAAAGCGGGACGGACACCGGGGAGCTGTTTTTT
. | . | TRBJ2-3 | TRBV10-3 | CAISSQYPSTDTQYF | TGTGCCATCAGTTCACAATACCCAAGCACAGATACGCAGTATTTT
. | . | TRBJ2-7 | TRBV20-1 | CSASYEEGGARYEQYF | TGCAGTGCTAGTTATGAGGAGGGAGGAGCTCGCTACGAGCAGTACTTC
. | . | TRBJ2-7 | TRBV9 | CASSLSSGEQYF | TGTGCCAGCAGCTTAAGCTCAGGGGAGCAGTACTTC
. | . | TRBJ1-6 | TRBV18 | CASSPGEGSPLHF | TGTGCCAGCTCACCAGGGGAGGGCTCACCCCTCCACTTT
. | . | TRBJ1-2 | TRBV18 | CASSPSRTVLGANYGYTF | TGTGCCAGCTCACCAAGCCGGACAGTTCTTGGGGCTAACTATGGCTACACCTTC
. | TRBD1 | TRBJ1-2 | TRBV5-1 | CASSSPTGEKGYGYTF | TGCGCCAGCAGCTCACCCACAGGGGAGAAAGGGTATGGCTACACCTTC
few | . | TRBJ2-7 | TRBV7-9 | CASSLTVKFYEQYF | TGTGCCAGCAGCTTAACGGTCAAGTTCTACGAGCAGTACTTC
. | TRBD2 | TRBJ2-7 | TRBV10-2 | CASGPGLVYEQYF | TGCGCCAGCGGCCCGGGACTAGTCTACGAGCAGTACTTC
. | TRBD2 | TRBJ2-7 | TRBV9 | CASSVGAGVGEQYF | TGTGCCAGCAGCGTAGGGGCGGGAGTGGGCGAGCAGTACTTC
. | . | TRBJ1-2 | TRBV6-4 | CASTKDSGVYGYTF | TGTGCCAGCACCAAAGATTCCGGGGTTTATGGCTACACCTTC
few | . | TRBJ2-7 | TRBV28 | CASSPPDRRSYEQYF | TGTGCCAGCAGTCCACCCGACAGACGGTCCTACGAGCAGTACTTC
. | TRBD1 | TRBJ1-2 | TRBV5-1 | CASSFPGQGLGSYGYTF | TGCGCCAGCAGCTTCCCGGGACAGGGGCTCGGATCCTATGGCTACACCTTC
. | . | TRBJ1-1 | TRBV27 | CASSFFQGSTEAFF | TGTGCCAGCAGTTTTTTCCAGGGTAGCACTGAAGCTTTCTTT
few | . | TRBJ1-4 | TRBV9 | CASSVQGRTNEKLFF | TGTGCCAGCAGCGTTCAGGGGAGAACTAATGAAAAACTGTTTTTT
once | . | TRBJ1-1 | TRBV9 | CASSVSGEAEAFF | TGTGCCAGCAGCGTCTCCGGGGAGGCTGAAGCTTTCTTT
. | TRBD1 | TRBJ1-6 | TRBV9 | CASSAQTGVGSPLHF | TGTGCCAGCAGCGCCCAGACAGGGGTCGGCTCACCCCTCCACTTT
. | . | TRBJ1-2 | TRBV27 | CASSLSGDGYTF | TGTGCCAGCAGTTTATCCGGGGATGGCTACACCTTC
. | TRBD1 | TRBJ1-3 | TRBV4-1 | CASSQAGQIFSGNTIYF | TGCGCCAGCAGCCAAGCGGGACAGATTTTTTCTGGAAACACCATATATTTT